Below, 14 T cell receptor beta chains from the same sample are listed, as sequenced in a study of shared clonotypes between healthy human individuals. Here immunoSEQ multiplex PCR was the method, and the copy in TCRdb shows in-frame clones only, minus some. Among 650,000 to 800,000 clones, approximately 90% were seen once, and the ten largest hold approximately 25%. CD45RO-negative cells were positively selected for CCR7, leaving out terminally differentiated effector memory CD45RA+ cells. The sample consisted of naive CD8+ T cells sorted from blood. The receptors come from a man aged 25 to 40 in good health.

The rearrangement links TRBV18 to TRBJ2-7, with 7 bases identical to TRBD2. J lost 2 bases, V lost 5 bases, and 9 bases had no gene match. There are 15 residues in the CDR3. In germline, CDR1 is KGHSH, CDR2 LQKENI. The chain's CDR3 is CASSFTSDRTYEQYF. CDR3 coding DNA: TGTGCCAGCTCATTCACTAGCGACCGGACCTACGAGCAGTACTTC.

This clone has a single count. The V and J genes are TRBV25-1 and TRBJ2-7; the D is unclear. Looked up from germline, CDR1 is MGHDK and CDR2 is SYGVNS. The length of the CDR3 is 11 residues. V lost 0 bases and J 9 bases, leaving 6 bases between the germline ends. The CDR3: CASSEYVLQYF. The CDR3, as DNA: TGTGCCAGCAGTGAATACGTGCTGCAGTACTTC.

A word on this clone: Other DNA sequences of this sample code for an identical CDR3. V and J are TRBV7-9 and TRBJ2-2, with D perhaps TRBD1 (5 bases). The V end was cut by 1 base, the J end by 8 bases, with 5 bases between. This CDR3 has 12 amino acids. The V gene's germline CDR1 is SEHNR and CDR2 FQNEAQ (reference sequence). The CDR3 DNA follows: TGTGCCAGCAGCTTAGGGACAGGGGAGCTGTTTTTT. As protein: CASSLGTGELFF.

V usage is TRBV10-2 and J usage is TRBJ2-7; 8 bases align to TRBD1. The CDR3 is made up of 16 amino acids. The V and J ends lost 2 bases and 3 bases, in that order; junction bases with no gene match: 9. Looked up from germline, CDR1 is WSHSY and CDR2 is SAAADI. CDR3 coding DNA: TGCGCCAGCAGTGAGCCTGACAGGGGATTGGACTACGAGCAGTACTTC. It translates to CASSEPDRGLDYEQYF.

The chain employs TRBV4-1 and TRBJ2-7; D is possibly TRBD1 (6 bases). Germline lookup yields CDR1 MGHRA and CDR2 YSYEKL. This CDR3 has 15 amino acids. The V gene lost 3 bases and the J gene lost 0 bases, with 12 bases spanning the gap. CDR3 protein: CASSHPGQNSYEQYF. In DNA form, the CDR3 reads TGCGCCAGCAGCCATCCGGGACAAAACTCCTACGAGCAGTACTTC.

The CDR3 sequence is CASSQEWGHYEQYF. CDR3 sequence (DNA): TGCGCCAGCAGCCAAGAGTGGGGGCACTACGAGCAGTACTTC. J is TRBJ2-7 and V is TRBV4-1; a weak D match, TRBD1 (6 bases). The CDR3 runs to 14 residues. Germline loops: CDR1 MGHRA, CDR2 YSYEKL. Trimming took off 0 bases at V and 3 bases at J, with 9 bases between the two ends.

CDR3 sequence (DNA): TGCGCCAGCAGCTCTACTAGCGCGGGAGGGTCCTTGGAGACCCAGTACTTC. Translation: CASSSTSAGGSLETQYF. J is TRBJ2-5 and V is TRBV5-1, with 9 bases identical to TRBD2. Germline V gene sequence: CDR1 SGHRS, CDR2 YFSETQ. This CDR3 is built from 17 residues. Losses at the gene ends were 3 bases for V and 5 bases for J; bases not matched to a gene: 14.

The rearrangement joins TRBV30 to TRBJ2-2; D possibly uses TRBD1 or TRBD2 (5 bases each). Germline CDR1 GTSNPN, CDR2 SVGIG (reference sequence). Trimming stripped 8 bases from V and 8 bases from J, with 9 bases between. This CDR3 is 10 amino acids long. CDR3 protein: CAGGSGELFF. The CDR3 DNA reads TGTGCCGGGGGTTCGGGGGAGCTGTTTTTT.

The gene calls are TRBV9 and TRBJ2-1, with TRBD2 identical over 10 bases. With 7 bases clipped from V and 6 bases from J, the junction kept 7 bases outside the gene matches. Germline CDR1 is SGDLS and CDR2 is YYNGEE. The CDR3 spans 14 residues. As DNA, the CDR3 is TGTGCCAGCGGCCCGGGACTAGCGCCCAATGAGCAGTTCTTC. Its translation is CASGPGLAPNEQFF.

This chain joins TRBV14 and TRBJ2-7, with TRBD2 as a possible D gene (7 bases). Trimming stripped 5 bases from V and 2 bases from J, with 13 bases between. Germline CDR1 is SGHDN and CDR2 is FVKESK. The CDR3 runs to 14 residues. This chain's CDR3 is CASSGGDKPYEQYF. CDR3 DNA: TGTGCCAGCAGCGGGGGGGACAAGCCCTACGAGCAGTACTTC. Looking up the rest from reference TRBV14 and TRBJ2-7 gives the full variable domain: EAGVTQFPSHSVIEKGQTVTLRCDPISGHDNLYWYRRVMGKEIKFLLHFVKESKQDESGMPNNRFLAERTGGTYSTLKVQPAELEDSGVYFCASSGGDKPYEQYFGPGTRLTVT.

This clone has a single count. The V call is TRBV10-3, the J call TRBJ2-3; 8 bases match TRBD2. The germline CDR1 and CDR2 sequences are ENHRY and SYGVKD. The CDR3 extends over 16 amino acids. V gave up 2 bases and J gave up 2 bases; unmatched junction bases: 6. CDR3 protein: CAISEREREFTDTQYF. The DNA for the CDR3 is TGTGCCATCAGTGAGAGGGAGCGGGAGTTCACAGATACGCAGTATTTT.

This clone came up once. The chain is built from TRBV9 and TRBJ2-7, with D maybe TRBD2 (6 bases). Germline V gene lookup returns CDR1 SGDLS and CDR2 YYNGEE. Trimming stripped 2 bases from V and 0 bases from J, with 15 bases between. The CDR3 is 16 amino acids. Written as DNA, the CDR3 is TGTGCCAGCAGCGTTGACGGGAGCCTCAGCTCCTACGAGCAGTACTTC. Translation gives CASSVDGSLSSYEQYF.

This rearrangement joins TRBV9 to TRBJ1-1, with TRBD1 matching 7 bases. The CDR3 loop spans 13 amino acids. From germline, CDR1 is SGDLS and CDR2 YYNGEE. V shed 4 bases and J 9 bases; nucleotides not matched to a gene: 9. The CDR3 DNA follows: TGTGCCAGCAGCCTCGGGACAGAGGCCCAAGCTTTCTTT. Amino acids: CASSLGTEAQAFF.

The chain is built from TRBV28 and TRBJ2-7; D is ambiguous. This CDR3 has 11 residues. Looked up from germline, CDR1 is MDHEN and CDR2 is SYDVKM. V gave up 2 bases and J gave up 7 bases, with 6 bases separating them. The CDR3 region has the DNA TGTGCCAGCAGTTTAAAACGAGAGCAGTACTTC. Amino acids: CASSLKREQYF.